The rows below give T cell receptor beta chains drawn from one sample of a study of blood T cells in healthy people across ages. TCRdb redid the calling of the 5' RACE reads with MiXCR, one entry per CDR3 protein. The sample includes 750,000 to 950,000 distinct CDR3 sequences, around 25% of them seen just once. These same data were also listed under a study on T cells of mothers and their children.

Sequencing used blood. The receptors come from a boy younger than 18 in good health. CDR3s include the opening cysteine and the closing phenylalanine or tryptophan. Fields, in order: D gene, clone size, V gene, J gene, CDR3 DNA, CDR3 protein. D genes are given only for firm matches. Only part of the rows carry a size: once, few, many, or a class if the clone is expanded.

d_call: TRBD2; clone_size: few; v_call: TRBV10-3; j_call: TRBJ2-5; cdr3_nt: TGTGCCATCAGTGAGTCGGCTAGCGGGGGGCGAGGCCAAGAGACCCAGTACTTC; cdr3_aa: CAISESASGGRGQETQYF
d_call: TRBD2; clone_size: few; v_call: TRBV29-1; j_call: TRBJ2-1; cdr3_nt: TGCAGCGTTGTGATAAGCGGGGGGTCGGTTGAGCAGTTCTTC; cdr3_aa: CSVVISGGSVEQFF
d_call: -; clone_size: many; v_call: TRBV12-3/TRBV12-4; j_call: TRBJ2-7; cdr3_nt: TGTGCCAGCAGTTTAAGGGGGACCTCCTACGAGCAGTACTTC; cdr3_aa: CASSLRGTSYEQYF
d_call: -; clone_size: -; v_call: TRBV11-2; j_call: TRBJ2-3; cdr3_nt: TGTGCCAGCAGCTTGGGCCGCGGGGCGTCAGATACGCAGTATTTT; cdr3_aa: CASSLGRGASDTQYF
d_call: TRBD1; clone_size: -; v_call: TRBV7-9; j_call: TRBJ2-7; cdr3_nt: TGTGCCAGCACCTTGGACCCTGGGACAGGGCAATACGAGCAGTACTTC; cdr3_aa: CASTLDPGTGQYEQYF
d_call: -; clone_size: few; v_call: TRBV3-1; j_call: TRBJ2-5; cdr3_nt: TGTGCCAGCAGCGACTCCGGGAACTTCCGCTACTTC; cdr3_aa: CASSDSGNFRYF
d_call: -; clone_size: -; v_call: TRBV30; j_call: TRBJ2-4; cdr3_nt: TGTGCCTGGAGTGTCGGAGGAGCCAAAAACATTCAGTACTTC; cdr3_aa: CAWSVGGAKNIQYF
d_call: -; clone_size: few; v_call: TRBV2; j_call: TRBJ2-7; cdr3_nt: TGTGCCAGCAGCGGGATCGGGTCCTACGAGCAGTACTTC; cdr3_aa: CASSGIGSYEQYF
d_call: TRBD1; clone_size: few; v_call: TRBV12-3/TRBV12-4; j_call: TRBJ1-2; cdr3_nt: TGTGCCAGCAGCATGACAGGGGGCGGCCCGTCGAGCTACACCTTC; cdr3_aa: CASSMTGGGPSSYTF
d_call: TRBD2; clone_size: -; v_call: TRBV5-1; j_call: TRBJ2-3; cdr3_nt: TGCGCCAGCAGCTTGGGACTAGCGGGGCGGAAATATTTT; cdr3_aa: CASSLGLAGRKYF
d_call: -; clone_size: -; v_call: TRBV6-5; j_call: TRBJ1-3; cdr3_nt: TGTGCCAGCAGTTACATGGGGGGCGAAGGAAACACCATATATTTT; cdr3_aa: CASSYMGGEGNTIYF
d_call: TRBD1; clone_size: few; v_call: TRBV14; j_call: TRBJ2-1; cdr3_nt: TGTGCCAGCAGCCAAGATGGGACAGGGGTCTACAATGAGCAGTTCTTC; cdr3_aa: CASSQDGTGVYNEQFF
d_call: TRBD1; clone_size: few; v_call: TRBV12-3/TRBV12-4; j_call: TRBJ1-4; cdr3_nt: TGTGCCAGCAGTTCAGTGACAGGGAAGGGGAGTGAAAAACTGCTTTTT; cdr3_aa: CASSSVTGKGSEKLLF
d_call: TRBD1; clone_size: -; v_call: TRBV13; j_call: TRBJ2-5; cdr3_nt: TGTGCCAGCAGCGCACCGGGACAGGGGCCCGGGGGGACCCAGTACTTC; cdr3_aa: CASSAPGQGPGGTQYF
d_call: -; clone_size: few; v_call: TRBV7-2; j_call: TRBJ2-1; cdr3_nt: TGTGCCAGCAGCTCGACAAGTTACCCGGGGGGCTCGAATGAGCAGTTCTTC; cdr3_aa: CASSSTSYPGGSNEQFF
d_call: -; clone_size: few; v_call: TRBV5-1; j_call: TRBJ2-5; cdr3_nt: TGCGCCAGCAGCTCACTCCCGGGGGAGACCCAGTACTTC; cdr3_aa: CASSSLPGETQYF
d_call: TRBD2; clone_size: few; v_call: TRBV4-2; j_call: TRBJ2-1; cdr3_nt: TGTGCCAGCAGCCTGACTAGCGGGGGGGGCGATGAGCAGTTCTTC; cdr3_aa: CASSLTSGGGDEQFF
d_call: -; clone_size: many; v_call: TRBV7-9; j_call: TRBJ1-4; cdr3_nt: TGTGCCAGCAGCCCGGCAGGAGGTAATGAAAAACTGTTTTTT; cdr3_aa: CASSPAGGNEKLFF
d_call: -; clone_size: few; v_call: TRBV27; j_call: TRBJ2-7; cdr3_nt: TGTGCCAGCAGTCCACGAATCAGCTCCTACGAGCAGTACTTC; cdr3_aa: CASSPRISSYEQYF
d_call: TRBD2; clone_size: few; v_call: TRBV5-1; j_call: TRBJ2-1; cdr3_nt: TGCGCCAGCAGTCAGAGCGGGGCATCCTACAATGAGCAGTTCTTC; cdr3_aa: CASSQSGASYNEQFF
d_call: -; clone_size: -; v_call: TRBV29-1; j_call: TRBJ2-5; cdr3_nt: TGCAGCGTGAAGGGTGGAGAGACCCAGTACTTC; cdr3_aa: CSVKGGETQYF
d_call: -; clone_size: -; v_call: TRBV7-9; j_call: TRBJ1-2; cdr3_nt: TGTGCCAGCAGCCCCCGGCACGGCGCCTTC; cdr3_aa: CASSPRHGAF
d_call: -; clone_size: few; v_call: TRBV18; j_call: TRBJ1-2; cdr3_nt: TGTGCCAGCTCACCAGGGGCAGGGGATACCTATGGCTACACCTTC; cdr3_aa: CASSPGAGDTYGYTF
d_call: -; clone_size: few; v_call: TRBV15; j_call: TRBJ1-2; cdr3_nt: TGTGCCACCAGCAGGCCCCAGACAGAGGAACTCTATGGCTACACCTTC; cdr3_aa: CATSRPQTEELYGYTF
d_call: -; clone_size: -; v_call: TRBV20-1; j_call: TRBJ1-2; cdr3_nt: TGCAGTGCTAGGGGGGCAGAGACTAACTATGGCTACACCTTC; cdr3_aa: CSARGAETNYGYTF
d_call: TRBD2; clone_size: -; v_call: TRBV20-1; j_call: TRBJ2-3; cdr3_nt: TGCAGTGCTGTCTTTCCTAGCGGGGGGCAAGTTTTCACAGATACGCAGTATTTT; cdr3_aa: CSAVFPSGGQVFTDTQYF
d_call: -; clone_size: -; v_call: TRBV30; j_call: TRBJ1-4; cdr3_nt: TGTGCCTGGAGGGGCGCAGGTACTGCAACTAATGAAAAACTGTTTTTT; cdr3_aa: CAWRGAGTATNEKLFF
d_call: -; clone_size: few; v_call: TRBV28; j_call: TRBJ1-4; cdr3_nt: TGTGCCAGCAACGGTCAGTTGGGATCGAATGAAAAACTGTTTTTT; cdr3_aa: CASNGQLGSNEKLFF
d_call: -; clone_size: -; v_call: TRBV20-1; j_call: TRBJ2-7; cdr3_nt: TGCAGTGCTAATCGTCCAAGCTCCTACGAGCAGTACTTC; cdr3_aa: CSANRPSSYEQYF
d_call: TRBD1; clone_size: -; v_call: TRBV11-2; j_call: TRBJ1-2; cdr3_nt: TGTGCCAGCAGCGGCACAGGGGTTGCCTATGGCTACACCTTC; cdr3_aa: CASSGTGVAYGYTF
d_call: -; clone_size: few; v_call: TRBV29-1; j_call: TRBJ1-1; cdr3_nt: TGCAGCGTTAGGACAGACATGAACACTGAAGCTTTCTTT; cdr3_aa: CSVRTDMNTEAFF
d_call: TRBD2; clone_size: many; v_call: TRBV6-5; j_call: TRBJ2-3; cdr3_nt: TGTGCCAGCACCCCTGGACTAGCTTCAGATACGCAGTATTTT; cdr3_aa: CASTPGLASDTQYF
d_call: -; clone_size: -; v_call: TRBV27; j_call: TRBJ2-5; cdr3_nt: TGTGCCAGCAGTTCCCGTGAGGCCTCCTTCGAGACCCAGTACTTC; cdr3_aa: CASSSREASFETQYF
d_call: -; clone_size: few; v_call: TRBV13; j_call: TRBJ1-2; cdr3_nt: TGTGCCAGCAGCGTGTCGGATTTCGGCTATGGCTACACCTTC; cdr3_aa: CASSVSDFGYGYTF
d_call: TRBD2; clone_size: -; v_call: TRBV5-6; j_call: TRBJ2-5; cdr3_nt: TGTGCCAGCAGCTTGTCCGGGAGGTTCGAACCAGAGACCCAGTACTTC; cdr3_aa: CASSLSGRFEPETQYF
d_call: -; clone_size: few; v_call: TRBV27; j_call: TRBJ1-5; cdr3_nt: TGTGCCAGCAGTCCCCAGAAGGGAGAGTATAGCAATCAGCCCCAGCATTTT; cdr3_aa: CASSPQKGEYSNQPQHF
d_call: TRBD1; clone_size: few; v_call: TRBV27; j_call: TRBJ2-7; cdr3_nt: TGTGCCAGCACCCCCATAGGGACAGGGCTTAGCTCCTACGAGCAGTACTTC; cdr3_aa: CASTPIGTGLSSYEQYF
d_call: TRBD2; clone_size: -; v_call: TRBV5-1; j_call: TRBJ2-1; cdr3_nt: TGCGCCAGCAGCCTCCGACTAGCGGGGACTTACAATGAGCAGTTCTTC; cdr3_aa: CASSLRLAGTYNEQFF
d_call: -; clone_size: few; v_call: TRBV7-9; j_call: TRBJ2-3; cdr3_nt: TGTGCCAGCAGCTCCAGTCAGGATTTGGGTGGCACAGATACGCAGTATTTT; cdr3_aa: CASSSSQDLGGTDTQYF
d_call: TRBD2; clone_size: few; v_call: TRBV4-2; j_call: TRBJ2-7; cdr3_nt: TGTGCCAGCAGCCAAGGGACTAGCGGAACCTACGAGCAGTACTTC; cdr3_aa: CASSQGTSGTYEQYF
d_call: TRBD1; clone_size: many; v_call: TRBV12-3/TRBV12-4; j_call: TRBJ2-5; cdr3_nt: TGTGCCAGCAGTTTAGTAGGGACAGGGGAAGAGACCCAGTACTTC; cdr3_aa: CASSLVGTGEETQYF
d_call: -; clone_size: few; v_call: TRBV12-3/TRBV12-4; j_call: TRBJ2-5; cdr3_nt: TGTGCCAGCAGTTTAGCTTTGGGCCCACGCCAAGAGACCCAGTACTTC; cdr3_aa: CASSLALGPRQETQYF
d_call: -; clone_size: -; v_call: TRBV9; j_call: TRBJ2-1; cdr3_nt: TGTGCCAGCAGCGCCGCGGGACGGAGCTCCTACAATGAGCAGTTCTTC; cdr3_aa: CASSAAGRSSYNEQFF
d_call: -; clone_size: -; v_call: TRBV20-1; j_call: TRBJ2-7; cdr3_nt: TGCAGTGCTATTCACCAGCAAGGGGTCTACGAGCAGTACTTC; cdr3_aa: CSAIHQQGVYEQYF
d_call: -; clone_size: few; v_call: TRBV2; j_call: TRBJ1-1; cdr3_nt: TGTGCCAGCAATCGGAGGACTGAAGCTTTCTTT; cdr3_aa: CASNRRTEAFF